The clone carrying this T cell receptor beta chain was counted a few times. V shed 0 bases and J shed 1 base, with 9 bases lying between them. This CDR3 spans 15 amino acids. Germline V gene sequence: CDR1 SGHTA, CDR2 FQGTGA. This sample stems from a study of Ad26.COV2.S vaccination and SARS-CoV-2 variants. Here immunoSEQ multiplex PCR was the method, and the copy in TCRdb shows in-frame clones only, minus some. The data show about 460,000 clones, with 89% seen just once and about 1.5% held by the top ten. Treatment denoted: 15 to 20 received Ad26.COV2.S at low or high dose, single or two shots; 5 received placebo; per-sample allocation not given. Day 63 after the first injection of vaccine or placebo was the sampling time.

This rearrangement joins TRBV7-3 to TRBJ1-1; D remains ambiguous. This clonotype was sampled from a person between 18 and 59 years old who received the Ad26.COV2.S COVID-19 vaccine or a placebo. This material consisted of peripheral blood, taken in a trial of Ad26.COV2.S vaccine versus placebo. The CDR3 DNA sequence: TGTGCCAGCAGCTTAACAGTACCCACGAACACTGAAGCTTTCTTT. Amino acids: CASSLTVPTNTEAFF.